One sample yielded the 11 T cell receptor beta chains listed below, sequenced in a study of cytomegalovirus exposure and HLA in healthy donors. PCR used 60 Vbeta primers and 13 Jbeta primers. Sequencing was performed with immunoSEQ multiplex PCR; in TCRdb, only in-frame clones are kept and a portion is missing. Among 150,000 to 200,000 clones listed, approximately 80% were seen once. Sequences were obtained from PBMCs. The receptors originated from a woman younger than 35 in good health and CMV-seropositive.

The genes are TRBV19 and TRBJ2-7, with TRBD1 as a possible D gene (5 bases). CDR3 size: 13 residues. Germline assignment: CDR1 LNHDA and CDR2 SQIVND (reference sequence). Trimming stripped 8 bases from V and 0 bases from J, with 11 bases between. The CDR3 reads CASSTGPSYEQYF. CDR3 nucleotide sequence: TGTGCCAGTTCAACAGGTCCCTCCTACGAGCAGTACTTC.

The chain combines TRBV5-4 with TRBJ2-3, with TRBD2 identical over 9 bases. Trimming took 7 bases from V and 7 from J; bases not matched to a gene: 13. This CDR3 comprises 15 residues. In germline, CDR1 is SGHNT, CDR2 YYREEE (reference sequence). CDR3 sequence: CASAQRGAQTNTQYF. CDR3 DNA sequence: TGTGCCAGCGCCCAGCGGGGGGCCCAGACTAATACGCAGTATTTT.

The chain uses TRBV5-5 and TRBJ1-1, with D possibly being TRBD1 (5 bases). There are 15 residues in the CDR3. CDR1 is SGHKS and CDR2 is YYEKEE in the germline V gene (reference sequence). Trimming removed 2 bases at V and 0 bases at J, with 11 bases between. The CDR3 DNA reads TGTGCCAGCAGCTTACGAGGGGACTTGAACACTGAAGCTTTCTTT. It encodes CASSLRGDLNTEAFF.

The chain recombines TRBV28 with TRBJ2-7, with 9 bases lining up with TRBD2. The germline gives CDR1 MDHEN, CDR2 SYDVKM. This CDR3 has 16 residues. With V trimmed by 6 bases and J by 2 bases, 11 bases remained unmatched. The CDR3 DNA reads TGTGCCAGCAGGCCCGGAGGGCTAGCGGGGACCTACGAGCAGTACTTC. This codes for CASRPGGLAGTYEQYF.

The CDR3 protein is CASSPRDRVTYTF. For the CDR3, the DNA is TGTGCCAGTAGTCCCCGGGACAGGGTGACCTACACCTTC. The genes are TRBV19 and TRBJ1-2; 9 nucleotides align to TRBD1. The V gene end was trimmed by 5 bases and the J gene end by 10 bases; junction bases not matched to a gene: 8. The CDR3 sequence is 13 residues long. Germline values: CDR1 LNHDA, CDR2 SQIVND (reference sequence).

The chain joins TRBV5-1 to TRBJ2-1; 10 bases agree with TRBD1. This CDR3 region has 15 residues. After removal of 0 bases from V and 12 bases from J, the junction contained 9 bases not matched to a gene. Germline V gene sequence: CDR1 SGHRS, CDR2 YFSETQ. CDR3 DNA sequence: TGCGCCAGCAGCTTGGTGAGACAGGGGGCTGGCTGGCAGTTCTTC. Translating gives CASSLVRQGAGWQFF.

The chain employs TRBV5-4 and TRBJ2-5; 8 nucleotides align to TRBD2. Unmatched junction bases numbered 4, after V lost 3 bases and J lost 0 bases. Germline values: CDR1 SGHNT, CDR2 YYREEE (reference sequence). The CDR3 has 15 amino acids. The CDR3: CASSSGGADQETQYF. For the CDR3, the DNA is TGTGCCAGCAGCTCGGGGGGGGCAGACCAAGAGACCCAGTACTTC. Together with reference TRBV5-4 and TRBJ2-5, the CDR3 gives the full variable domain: ETGVTQSPTHLIKTRGQQVTLRCSSQSGHNTVSWYQQALGQGPQFIFQYYREEENGRGNFPPRFSGLQFPNYSSELNVNALELDDSALYLCASSSGGADQETQYFGPGTRLLVL.

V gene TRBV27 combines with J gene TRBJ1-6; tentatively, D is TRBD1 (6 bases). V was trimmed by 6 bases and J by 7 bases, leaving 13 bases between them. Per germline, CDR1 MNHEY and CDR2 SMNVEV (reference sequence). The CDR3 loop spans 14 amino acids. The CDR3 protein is CASSLGQLNSPLHF. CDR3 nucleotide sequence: TGTGCCAGCAGCCTTGGACAGCTCAATTCACCCCTCCACTTT.

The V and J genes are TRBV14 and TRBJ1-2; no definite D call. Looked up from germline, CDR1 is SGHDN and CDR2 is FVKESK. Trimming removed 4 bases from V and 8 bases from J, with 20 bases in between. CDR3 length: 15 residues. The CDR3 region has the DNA TGTGCCAGCAGCCTACTCGGGGTAAACCTGTGGGGCTACACCTTC. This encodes CASSLLGVNLWGYTF.

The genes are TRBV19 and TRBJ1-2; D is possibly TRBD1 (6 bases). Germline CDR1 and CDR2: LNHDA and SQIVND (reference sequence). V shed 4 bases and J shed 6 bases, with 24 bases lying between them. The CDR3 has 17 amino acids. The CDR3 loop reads CASSTQGMSVGVDGYTF. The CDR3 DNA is TGTGCCAGTAGTACCCAGGGGATGTCCGTAGGGGTTGATGGCTACACCTTC.

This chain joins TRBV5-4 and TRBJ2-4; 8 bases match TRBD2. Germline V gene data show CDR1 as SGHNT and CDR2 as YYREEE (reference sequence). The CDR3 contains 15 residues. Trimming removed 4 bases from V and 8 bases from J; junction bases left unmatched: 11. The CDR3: CASSPPGSGGDIQYF. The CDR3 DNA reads TGTGCCAGCAGCCCCCCCGGGAGCGGGGGCGACATTCAGTACTTC.